The clone carrying this TCR beta chain was recorded many times. Unsorted libraries were derived from 2 million PBMCs stored at -80 C. The CDR3 runs 14 residues. V lost 4 bases and J 2 bases, leaving 13 bases between the germline ends. The germline V gene encodes CDR1 SGHRS and CDR2 YFSETQ. TCRdb itself ran the 5' RACE reads through MiXCR, one entry per CDR3 protein. The profile covers about 50,000 distinct CDR3 sequences, with around 10% appearing a single time and about 5.7% taken by the ten largest. This record belongs to a study of neurological immune-mediated disorders. The TCR originated in a man aged 70 or older with HTLV-1-associated myelopathy (HAM/TSP). Material for sequencing was PBMCs. The chain employs TRBV5-1 and TRBJ2-7; D remains unclear. The CDR3 is CASSLGQAPYEQYF. DNA for the CDR3: TGCGCCAGCAGCCTGGGTCAGGCACCCTACGAGCAGTACTTC.